This T cell receptor beta chain emerged from a study of regulatory T cells in long-lasting Graves disease. This CDR3 region has 15 residues. Trimming cost V 4 bases and J 3 bases, with 15 bases left between them. The germline CDR1 and CDR2 sequences are MGHDK and SYGVNS. This clonotype was picked up many times. Time point: newly diagnosed GD, antithyroid drugs for less than 3 months. Isolated PBMC RNA provided the starting material for the TCR library. Arm-PCR of CDR3 regions with iRepertoire HTBI primers generated TCR beta libraries. Via MiXCR, TCRdb re-called the multiplex PCR reads, giving one row per CDR3 protein. The sample contains roughly 560,000 distinct CDR3 sequences, around 12% of which appear only once. These sequences were also reported in another study, on T cells in Graves' hyperthyroidism and ophthalmopathy.

Material: peripheral blood mononuclear cells (PBMCs), obtained at new diagnosis, from a patient treated with antithyroid drugs. The clonotype comes from a woman aged 25 to 45 with Graves disease. This sequence joins TRBV25-1 and TRBJ1-2; TRBD1 might be the D (5 bases). CDR3 coding DNA: TGTGCCAGCAGTGCCCCGGGGCAAGCGTACTATGGCTACACCTTC. Amino acids: CASSAPGQAYYGYTF.